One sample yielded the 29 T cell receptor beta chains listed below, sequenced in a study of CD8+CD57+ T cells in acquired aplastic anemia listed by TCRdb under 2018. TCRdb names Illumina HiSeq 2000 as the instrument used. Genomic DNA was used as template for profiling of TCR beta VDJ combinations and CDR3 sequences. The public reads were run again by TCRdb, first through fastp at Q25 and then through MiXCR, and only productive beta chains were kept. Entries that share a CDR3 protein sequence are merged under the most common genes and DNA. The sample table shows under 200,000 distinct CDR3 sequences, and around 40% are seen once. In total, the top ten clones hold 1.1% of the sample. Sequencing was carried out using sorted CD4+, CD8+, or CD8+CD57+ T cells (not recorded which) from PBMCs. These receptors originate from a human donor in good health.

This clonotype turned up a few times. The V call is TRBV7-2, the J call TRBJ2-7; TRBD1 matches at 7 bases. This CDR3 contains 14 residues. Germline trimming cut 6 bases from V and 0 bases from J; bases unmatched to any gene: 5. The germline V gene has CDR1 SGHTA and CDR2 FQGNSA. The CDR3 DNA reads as TGTGCCAGCAGTCCGGGGACAGTCTCCTACGAGCAGTACTTC. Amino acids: CASSPGTVSYEQYF.

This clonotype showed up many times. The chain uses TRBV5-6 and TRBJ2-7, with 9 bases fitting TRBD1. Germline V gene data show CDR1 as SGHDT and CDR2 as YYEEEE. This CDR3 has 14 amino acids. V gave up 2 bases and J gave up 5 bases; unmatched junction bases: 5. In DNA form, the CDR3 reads TGTGCCAGCAGCTTCCCGGGACAGGGAAACGAGCAGTACTTC. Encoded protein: CASSFPGQGNEQYF.

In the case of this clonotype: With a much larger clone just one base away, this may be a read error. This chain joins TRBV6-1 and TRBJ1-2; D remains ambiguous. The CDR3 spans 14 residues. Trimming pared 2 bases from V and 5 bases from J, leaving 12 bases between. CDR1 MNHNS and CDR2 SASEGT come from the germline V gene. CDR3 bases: TGTGCCAGCAGTGAAAGACACAGTTGGTATGGCTACACCTTC. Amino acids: CASSERHSWYGYTF.

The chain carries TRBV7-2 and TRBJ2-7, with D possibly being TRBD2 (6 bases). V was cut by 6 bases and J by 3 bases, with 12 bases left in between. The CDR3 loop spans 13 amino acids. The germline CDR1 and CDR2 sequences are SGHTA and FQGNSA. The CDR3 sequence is CASSSFSGYEQYF. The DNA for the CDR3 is TGTGCCAGCAGTTCGTTTAGCGGCTACGAGCAGTACTTC.

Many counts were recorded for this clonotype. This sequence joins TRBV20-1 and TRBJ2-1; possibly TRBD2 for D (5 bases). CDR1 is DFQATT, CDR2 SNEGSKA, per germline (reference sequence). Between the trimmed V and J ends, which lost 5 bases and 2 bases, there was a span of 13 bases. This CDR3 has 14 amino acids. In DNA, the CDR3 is TGCAGTGCTCCCCGACTACCGACCTACAATGAGCAGTTCTTC. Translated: CSAPRLPTYNEQFF.

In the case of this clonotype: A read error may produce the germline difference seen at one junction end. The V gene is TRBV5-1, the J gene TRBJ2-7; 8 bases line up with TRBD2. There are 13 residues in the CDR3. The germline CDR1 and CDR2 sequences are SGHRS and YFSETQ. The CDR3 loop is CASSRGGRYGQYF. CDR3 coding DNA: TGCGCCAGCAGCCGCGGGGGGCGCTACGGGCAGTACTTC.

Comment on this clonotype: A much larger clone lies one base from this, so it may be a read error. CDR3 in DNA: TGCAGTGCTGAGGCTAGCACAGATACGCAGTATTTT. Translated: CSAEASTDTQYF. V gene TRBV20-1 combines with J gene TRBJ2-3; no definite D call. This CDR3 contains 12 residues. Per the germline V gene, CDR1 is DFQATT and CDR2 is SNEGSKA (reference sequence). V shed 5 bases and J shed 0 bases, with 6 bases lying between them.

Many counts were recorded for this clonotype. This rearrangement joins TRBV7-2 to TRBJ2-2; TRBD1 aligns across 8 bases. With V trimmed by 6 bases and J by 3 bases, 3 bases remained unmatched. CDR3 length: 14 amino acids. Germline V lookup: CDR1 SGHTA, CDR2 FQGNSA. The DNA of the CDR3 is TGTGCCAGCAGATCGGGACAGGACACCGGGGAGCTGTTTTTT. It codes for CASRSGQDTGELFF.

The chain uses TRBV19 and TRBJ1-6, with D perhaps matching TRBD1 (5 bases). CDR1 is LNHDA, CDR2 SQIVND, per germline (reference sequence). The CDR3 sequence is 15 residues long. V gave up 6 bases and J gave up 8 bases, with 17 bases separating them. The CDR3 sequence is CASRIQQKGHSPLHF. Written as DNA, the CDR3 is TGTGCCAGTAGAATCCAACAGAAGGGACATTCACCCCTCCACTTT. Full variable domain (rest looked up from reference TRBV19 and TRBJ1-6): DGGITQSPKYLFRKEGQNVTLSCEQNLNHDAMYWYRQDPGQGLRLIYYSQIVNDFQKGDIAEGYSVSREKKESFPLTVTSAQKNPTAFYLCASRIQQKGHSPLHFGNGTRLTVT.

As DNA, the CDR3 is TGTGCCAGCTGGCCTGTCTCCTACGAGCAGTACTTC. It encodes CASWPVSYEQYF. This chain links TRBV2 with TRBJ2-7; unclear D gene. The CDR3 has 12 residues. V was trimmed by 8 bases and J by 0 bases, leaving 8 bases between them. Germline values: CDR1 SNHLY, CDR2 FYNNEI.

The CDR3 DNA reads TGTGCCAGTAGTATTCACAGTACATCAAATGAAAAACTGTTTTTT. It translates to CASSIHSTSNEKLFF. V usage is TRBV19 and J usage is TRBJ1-4; D is unresolved. Germline loops: CDR1 LNHDA, CDR2 SQIVND (reference sequence). There are 15 residues in the CDR3. V dropped 3 bases and J dropped 5 bases, with 13 bases sitting between them.

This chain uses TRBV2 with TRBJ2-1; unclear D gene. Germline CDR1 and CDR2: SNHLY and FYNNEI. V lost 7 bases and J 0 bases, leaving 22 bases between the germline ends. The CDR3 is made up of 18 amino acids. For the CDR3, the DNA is TGTGCCAGCACCCTGGTCGGTGGTGTACAGAGCTCCTACAATGAGCAGTTCTTC. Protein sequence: CASTLVGGVQSSYNEQFF.

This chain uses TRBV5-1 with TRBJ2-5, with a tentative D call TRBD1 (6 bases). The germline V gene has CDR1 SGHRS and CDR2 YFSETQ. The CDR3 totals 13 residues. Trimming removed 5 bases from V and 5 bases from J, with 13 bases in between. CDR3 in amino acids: CASRRQDPETQYF. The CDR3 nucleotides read TGCGCCAGCAGAAGACAGGACCCGGAGACCCAGTACTTC.

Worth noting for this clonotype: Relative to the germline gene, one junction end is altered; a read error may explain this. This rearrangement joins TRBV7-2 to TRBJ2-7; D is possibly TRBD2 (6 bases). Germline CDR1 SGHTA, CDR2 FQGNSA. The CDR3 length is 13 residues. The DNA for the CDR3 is TGTGCCAGCAGGTTAGCGGCAAGCAACGAGCAGTACTTC. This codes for CASRLAASNEQYF.

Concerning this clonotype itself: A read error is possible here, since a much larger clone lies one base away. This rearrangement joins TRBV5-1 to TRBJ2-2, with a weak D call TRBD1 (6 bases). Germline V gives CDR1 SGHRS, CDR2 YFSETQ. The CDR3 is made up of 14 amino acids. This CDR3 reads CASSLQGGAGELLF. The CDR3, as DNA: TGCGCCAGCAGTCTACAGGGTGGCGCCGGGGAGCTGCTTTTT.

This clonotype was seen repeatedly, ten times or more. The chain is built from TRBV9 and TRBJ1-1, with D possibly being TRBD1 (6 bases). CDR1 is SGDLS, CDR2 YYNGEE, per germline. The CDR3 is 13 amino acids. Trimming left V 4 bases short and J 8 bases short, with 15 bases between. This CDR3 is CASSQVQGTEAFF. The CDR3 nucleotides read TGTGCCAGCAGCCAGGTACAGGGAACCGAAGCTTTCTTT.

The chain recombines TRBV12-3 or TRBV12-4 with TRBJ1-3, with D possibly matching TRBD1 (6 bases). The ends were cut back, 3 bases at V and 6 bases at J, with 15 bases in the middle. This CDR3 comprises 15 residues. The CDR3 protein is CASSFGRGFVNTIYF. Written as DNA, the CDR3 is TGTGCCAGCAGTTTCGGCAGGGGTTTTGTAAACACCATATATTTT.

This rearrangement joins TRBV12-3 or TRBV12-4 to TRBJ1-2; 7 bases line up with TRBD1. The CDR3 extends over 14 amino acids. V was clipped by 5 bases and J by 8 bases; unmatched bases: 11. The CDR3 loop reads CASSPRRQGQGYTF. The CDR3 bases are TGTGCCAGCAGTCCAAGAAGACAGGGCCAAGGCTACACCTTC.

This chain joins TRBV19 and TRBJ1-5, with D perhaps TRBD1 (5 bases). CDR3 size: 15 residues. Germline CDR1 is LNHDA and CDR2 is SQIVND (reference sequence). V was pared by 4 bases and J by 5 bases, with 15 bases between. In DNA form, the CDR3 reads TGTGCCAGTAGTACCGTCCCGGGACCTTATCAGCCCCAGCATTTT. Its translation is CASSTVPGPYQPQHF.

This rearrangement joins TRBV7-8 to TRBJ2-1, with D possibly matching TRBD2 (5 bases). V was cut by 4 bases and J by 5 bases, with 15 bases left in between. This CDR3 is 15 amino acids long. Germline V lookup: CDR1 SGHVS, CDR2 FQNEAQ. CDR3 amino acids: CASSSTSGSNNEQFF. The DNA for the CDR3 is TGTGCCAGCAGCTCCACTAGTGGGTCTAACAATGAGCAGTTCTTC.

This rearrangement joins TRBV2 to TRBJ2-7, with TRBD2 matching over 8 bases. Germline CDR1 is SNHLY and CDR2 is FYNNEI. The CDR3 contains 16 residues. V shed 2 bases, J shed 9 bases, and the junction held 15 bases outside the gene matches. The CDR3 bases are TGTGCCAGCAGTGAATGGGGGGGTAGCGGGATTCCTAGGCAGTACTTC. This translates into CASSEWGGSGIPRQYF.

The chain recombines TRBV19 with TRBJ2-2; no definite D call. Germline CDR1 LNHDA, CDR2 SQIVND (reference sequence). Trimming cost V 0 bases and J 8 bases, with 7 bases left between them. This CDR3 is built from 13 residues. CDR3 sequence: CASSIEGLGELFF. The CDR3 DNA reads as TGTGCCAGTAGTATAGAGGGTTTAGGGGAGCTGTTTTTT.

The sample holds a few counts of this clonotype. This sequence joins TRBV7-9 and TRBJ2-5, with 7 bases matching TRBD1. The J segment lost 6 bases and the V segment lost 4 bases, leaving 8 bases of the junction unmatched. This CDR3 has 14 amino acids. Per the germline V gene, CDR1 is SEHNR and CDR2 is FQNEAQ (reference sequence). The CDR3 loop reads CASSSRQGGKTQYF. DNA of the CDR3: TGTGCCAGCAGCTCAAGACAGGGTGGGAAGACCCAGTACTTC.

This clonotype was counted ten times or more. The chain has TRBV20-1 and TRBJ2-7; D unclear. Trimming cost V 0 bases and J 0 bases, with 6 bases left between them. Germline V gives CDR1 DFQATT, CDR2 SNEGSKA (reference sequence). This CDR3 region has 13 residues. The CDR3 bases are TGCAGTGCTAGAGAGGGTAGCTCCTACGAGCAGTACTTC. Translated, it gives CSAREGSSYEQYF.

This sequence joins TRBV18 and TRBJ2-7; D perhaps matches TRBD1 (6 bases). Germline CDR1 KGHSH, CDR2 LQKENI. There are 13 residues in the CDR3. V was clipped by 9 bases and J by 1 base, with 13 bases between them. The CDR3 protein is CASTRGMSYEQYF. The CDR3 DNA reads TGTGCCAGTACCAGGGGTATGTCCTACGAGCAGTACTTC.

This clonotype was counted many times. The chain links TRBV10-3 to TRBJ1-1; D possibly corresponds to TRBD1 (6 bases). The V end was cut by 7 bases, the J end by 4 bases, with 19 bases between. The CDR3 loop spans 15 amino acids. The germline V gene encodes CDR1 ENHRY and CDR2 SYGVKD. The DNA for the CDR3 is TGTGCCATCACCGATGGGTACAGGGTCGGCACTGAAGCTTTCTTT. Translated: CAITDGYRVGTEAFF.

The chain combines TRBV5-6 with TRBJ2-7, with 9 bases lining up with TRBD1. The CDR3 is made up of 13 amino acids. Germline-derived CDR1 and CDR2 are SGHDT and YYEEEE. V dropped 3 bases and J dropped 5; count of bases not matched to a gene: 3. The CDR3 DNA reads TGTGCCAGCAGCTGGGGGACAGGGAACGAGCAGTACTTC. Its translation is CASSWGTGNEQYF.

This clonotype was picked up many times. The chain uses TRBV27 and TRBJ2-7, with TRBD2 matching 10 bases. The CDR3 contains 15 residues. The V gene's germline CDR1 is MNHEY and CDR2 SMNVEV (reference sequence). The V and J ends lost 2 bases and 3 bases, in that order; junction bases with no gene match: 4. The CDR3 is CASSLTIAGGYEQYF. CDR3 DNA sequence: TGTGCCAGCAGTTTAACCATAGCGGGGGGCTACGAGCAGTACTTC.

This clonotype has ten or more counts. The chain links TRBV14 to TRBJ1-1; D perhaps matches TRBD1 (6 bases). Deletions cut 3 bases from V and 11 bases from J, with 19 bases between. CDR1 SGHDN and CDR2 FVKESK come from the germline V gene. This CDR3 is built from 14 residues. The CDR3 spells CASSHQGSGPRAFF. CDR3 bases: TGTGCCAGCAGCCATCAGGGGTCCGGACCTCGTGCTTTCTTT.